These T cell receptor beta chains were read from a single sample in a study of T cell repertoires in cytomegalovirus infection. TCRdb itself ran the reads through MiXCR, one entry per CDR3 protein. The table lists about 250,000 distinct CDR3 sequences, over 15% of them singletons. The specimen was CD8+ T cells from PBMCs. These receptors came from a human donor in good health (CMV status not recorded). Some clones in this sample may be carry-over from other donors' samples. Each CDR3 is given with its conserved first and last residue. The order of the fields is CDR3 protein, V gene.

CASSQGVGGGNFKDTQYF | TRBV7-6
CASSQGASSDEQYF | TRBV4-3
CASSIRLSYGYTF | TRBV19
CASRTYRDSQPQHF | TRBV28
CASSLRGGGFLTEAFF | TRBV7-8
CASSGRDGEYNEQFF | TRBV9
CASSPQTDTNYGYTF | TRBV28
CASSEAFLEATEAFF | TRBV6-1
CASSLGPRGSDTQYF | TRBV6-2/TRBV6-3
CASSALQGADTQYF | TRBV7-9
CASSIYNSGGLGHEQFF | TRBV19
CASSYRGTAEAFF | TRBV28
CSARPNEQFF | TRBV20-1
CASSTGLAGGGQETQYF | TRBV28
CASSFSVQPTTTNEKLFF | TRBV28
CASIPTGLSGANVLTF | TRBV6-6